This T cell receptor (beta chain) is drawn from a study of blood T cells in healthy people across ages. About the research overall: Capture via template switching afforded approximately one barcoded beta molecule per two T cells. Study-wide points: Diversity of TCR beta per million T cells declined in a roughly linear way with age. It was the long-lived donors that had more naive CD4+ cells and higher diversity than aged donors.

As for this clonotype: Its cognate antigen is unknown.

Sample-barcoded 5' priming and a J-beta primer mix drove a second PCR of roughly 6 to 12 cycles. Paired-end reads containing CDR3 totaled no fewer than 2.5 million for each sample. MiXCR, applied by TCRdb to the 5' RACE reads, yields one record per CDR3 protein. Of 550,000 to 750,000 distinct CDR3 sequences in the sample, over 20% were seen once. The sequence was collected from a man between 65 and 85 years old in good health. Sequenced: blood.

In DNA, the CDR3 is TGTGCCACCAGCAACAGATGGGATACGCAGTATTTT. Amino acid sequence: CATSNRWDTQYF. The chain joins TRBV15 to TRBJ2-3, with no clear D. V lost 4 bases to trimming and J lost 6 bases, with 8 bases between them. The CDR3 length is 12 residues. Germline V lookup: CDR1 LNHNV, CDR2 YYDKDF (reference sequence).